Sequencing of this TCR beta chain was carried out in a study of cytomegalovirus exposure and HLA in healthy donors. Method: immunoSEQ multiplex PCR; TCRdb's copy keeps in-frame clones and lacks some. This repertoire shows over 200,000 clones, around 87% found once; its top ten account for approximately 2%. CDR3 size: 14 residues. This rearrangement joins TRBV1 to TRBJ1-3; the D segment call TRBD1 is taken from the table without a DNA check. TRBV1 is assigned pseudogene status. The clonotype comes from a woman younger than 35 in good health and CMV-seropositive. Sequencing was performed on PBMCs. CDR3 residues: CTSSQGQSGNTIYF. As DNA, the CDR3 is TGCACCAGCAGCCAGGGACAGTCTGGAAACACCATATATTTT.